This T cell receptor (beta chain) was sequenced during a study of T-cell reconstitution after alpha-beta-depleted transplantation in children. CDR3 size: 19 residues. Germline-derived CDR1 and CDR2 are MNHEY and SMNVEV (reference sequence). V lost 0 bases and J 5 bases, leaving 22 bases between the germline ends. The TCRbeta library incorporated unique molecular identifiers. TCRdb analysed the PCR reads with MiXCR anew, one entry per CDR3 protein. Found here are hundreds of thousands of distinct CDR3 sequences, approximately 17% of them singletons; the top ten hold around 0.96%. The chain has TRBV27 and TRBJ1-4; no clear D gene. The material sequenced was PBMCs from the stem cell graft donor, taken from the stem cell graft. The TCR was taken from a human donor who donated a stem cell graft to a child with acute myeloid leukemia. Written as DNA, the CDR3 is TGTGCCAGCAGTTTATCAGGGTCGGGGTTTGGGATTTGGAATGAAAAACTGTTTTTT. Protein: CASSLSGSGFGIWNEKLFF.